The 30 T cell receptor beta chains below all came from one sample that was sequenced in a study of tumor and adjacent non-tumor tissue in lung cancer. RNA was extracted from bulk tissue without any cell sorting. The normal lung tissue was taken more than 3 cm from the tumor edge. Three rounds of nested PCR, following a modified ARM-PCR protocol, produced the TCRbeta library. TCRdb re-analysed the multiplex PCR reads in MiXCR, keeping a single row per CDR3 protein. Here the sample spans some 80,000 distinct CDR3 sequences, around 80% being singletons. Sequencing used distant non-tumor lung tissue. The receptors derive from a man aged 65-85 years with non-small cell lung cancer.

Of note for this clonotype: A much larger clone sits a single nucleotide away, making a read error possible. This chain connects TRBV6-5 to TRBJ2-2; no reliable D call. Between the trimmed V and J ends, which lost 2 bases and 5 bases, there was a span of 12 bases. This CDR3 contains 15 residues. From germline, CDR1 is MNHEY and CDR2 SVGAGI. CDR3 bases: TGTGCCAGCAGTTACAGCATTGGCGGAACCGGGGAGCTGTTTTTT. As protein: CASSYSIGGTGELFF.

This clonotype was found a few times. The CDR3 DNA sequence: TGCAGCGTTGAAGACCACCGGCAGGGCTTAGGTGGCTACACCTTC. Translated, it gives CSVEDHRQGLGGYTF. The rearrangement links TRBV29-1 to TRBJ1-2, with D possibly matching TRBD1 (5 bases). V was cut by 0 bases and J by 7 bases, with 18 bases left in between. CDR3 length equals 15 residues. Germline V gene data show CDR1 as SQVTM and CDR2 as ANQGSEA.

On this clonotype: One junction end does not reproduce the germline sequence, and a read error may be involved. The chain employs TRBV4-2 and TRBJ2-3; TRBD1 is a possible D gene (6 bases). The germline gives CDR1 LGHNA, CDR2 YNFKEQ. The CDR3 totals 15 residues. CDR3 bases: TGTGCCAGCATCCAAGAGGACAGAACCACAGATACGCATTATTTT. Residues: CASIQEDRTTDTHYF.

Concerning this clonotype itself: Compared with germline, one end of the junction differs, possibly owing to a read error. The rearrangement joins TRBV12-3 or TRBV12-4 to TRBJ1-6; 11 nucleotides line up with TRBD1. This CDR3 spans 16 amino acids. CDR3 nucleotides: TGTGCCATCAGTCACCGGACAGGGGGCTTAAATTCACCCCTCCACTTT. Translated, it gives CAISHRTGGLNSPLHF.

In the case of this clonotype: A junction boundary mismatches the germline segment, possibly from a read error. The chain employs TRBV5-4 and TRBJ2-5, with 13 nucleotides matching TRBD2. There are 17 residues in the CDR3. Germline CDR1 SGHNT, CDR2 YYREEE (reference sequence). CDR3 DNA: TGTGCCAGCGGCTTGAAGGGGTGGACTAGCGGGAGTGAGACCCGGTACTTC. Residues: CASGLKGWTSGSETRYF.

The chain uses TRBV11-3 and TRBJ1-1; a possible D gene is TRBD1 (5 bases). Germline CDR1 SGHNT, CDR2 YENEEA. The CDR3 is 15 amino acids. V was pared by 6 bases and J by 4 bases, with 18 bases between. DNA for the CDR3: TGTGCCAGCAGTTTATGGGGCTTATTGGGCACTGAAGCTTTCTTT. Residues: CASSLWGLLGTEAFF. The full variable domain, its missing parts supplied by reference TRBV11-3 and TRBJ1-1, is EAGVVQSPRYKIIEKKQPVAFWCNPISGHNTLYWYLQNLGQGPELLIRYENEEAVDDSQLPKDRFSAERLKGVDSTLKIQPAELGDSAVYLCASSLWGLLGTEAFFGQGTRLTVV.

Notes on this clonotype: At one end the junction does not follow the germline gene, possibly because of a read error. The chain has TRBV11-3 and TRBJ2-3, with 7 bases aligning to TRBD1. Looked up from germline, CDR1 is SGHNT and CDR2 is YENEEA. This CDR3 is 15 amino acids long. The DNA of the CDR3 is TGTGCCAGGAGCCCAAGACAGGGAGCCACAGGTACGCAGTATTTC. Its protein is CARSPRQGATGTQYF.

In this sample, this clonotype turned up a few times. The chain combines TRBV20-1 with TRBJ1-6; D not certain. The CDR3 spans 15 residues. Trimming removed 4 bases at V and 7 bases at J, with 17 bases between. Germline V gives CDR1 DFQATT, CDR2 SNEGSKA (reference sequence). The CDR3 coding sequence is TGCAGTGCTAACCCCTTGAGGGTGGGGAATTCACCCCTCCACTTT. Protein sequence: CSANPLRVGNSPLHF.

This clonotype was found a few times. The chain links TRBV5-4 to TRBJ2-7, with D possibly being TRBD1 (5 bases). Germline V gene lookup returns CDR1 SGHNT and CDR2 YYREEE (reference sequence). This CDR3 contains 14 residues. V dropped 5 bases and J dropped 1 base, with 13 bases sitting between them. CDR3: CASRSNRKSYEQYF. Here the CDR3 DNA reads TGTGCCAGCAGATCAAACAGGAAATCCTACGAGCAGTACTTC.

This clonotype has at least ten counts. The chain has TRBV7-9 and TRBJ1-1; D is undetermined. Germline V gene lookup returns CDR1 SEHNR and CDR2 FQNEAQ (reference sequence). The ends were cut back, 5 bases at V and 1 base at J, with 14 bases in the middle. CDR3 length: 15 residues. Written as DNA, the CDR3 is TGTGCCAGCAGCAACGTAGTACAGTGGAACACTGAAGCTTTCTTT. This translates into CASSNVVQWNTEAFF.

In its sample, this clonotype was seen a few times. A much larger clone lies one base from this, so it may be a read error. This chain joins TRBV6-5 and TRBJ1-1, with TRBD1 matching over 9 bases. Germline assignment: CDR1 MNHEY and CDR2 SVGAGI. V was pared by 7 bases and J by 7 bases, with 22 bases of the junction left unmatched. CDR3 size: 18 residues. The CDR3 is CASITRAGTGIGDNEAFF. CDR3 in DNA: TGTGCCAGCATTACAAGAGCCGGGACAGGGATCGGGGACAATGAAGCTTTCTTT.

In the case of this clonotype: Its ends do not fully match the called genes, so a read error is possible. The chain joins TRBV6-2 or TRBV6-3 to TRBJ2-7; TRBD1 might be the D (5 bases). Per germline, CDR1 MNHEY and CDR2 SVGEGT. This CDR3 contains 15 residues. DNA for the CDR3: TGTGCCAGCAGCCAGACAAGGGGTAGCTCCTACGAACAGTACTTC. Translated, it gives CASSQTRGSSYEQYF.

As concerns this clonotype: Its ends do not fully match the called genes, so a read error is possible. The rearrangement joins TRBV4-3 to TRBJ2-5, with 7 bases matching TRBD2. Germline assignment: CDR1 LGHNA and CDR2 YSLEER. There are 14 residues in the CDR3. CDR3 region: CASSQEAGRESQYF. As DNA, the CDR3 is TGTGCCAGCAGCCAAGAAGCGGGACGAGAGAGCCAGTACTTC.

This chain joins TRBV6-2 or TRBV6-3 and TRBJ1-5, with a possible D match to TRBD1 (5 bases). The CDR3 has 14 residues. Germline CDR1 and CDR2: MNHEY and SVGEGT. DNA of the CDR3: TGTGTCTGCAGTTTCCACAGGTTAGATCAGCCCCAGCATTTT. The encoded protein is CVCSFHRLDQPQHF.

This chain uses TRBV5-1 with TRBJ2-2, with 7 nucleotides matching TRBD1. Germline CDR1 reads SGHRS; CDR2 reads YFSETQ. V was clipped by 4 bases and J by 0 bases; unmatched bases: 6. This CDR3 has 16 amino acids. CDR3 amino acids: CASSVKGAANTGELFF. The CDR3 DNA is TGCGCCAGCAGCGTGAAGGGGGCTGCGAACACCGGGGAGCTGTTTTTT.

V gene TRBV12-3 or TRBV12-4 combines with J gene TRBJ1-6; the D gene is possibly TRBD1 (5 bases). Trimming stripped 3 bases from V and 17 bases from J, with 23 bases between. The CDR3 sequence is 15 residues long. In DNA form, the CDR3 reads TGTGCCAGCAGTTTGGGGGGTCGTCTTAATTCACCTTTCCACTTT. Translated: CASSLGGRLNSPFHF.

This clonotype is a singleton in its sample. The V and J genes are TRBV6-2 or TRBV6-3 and TRBJ2-7, with 11 bases identical to TRBD1. The length of the CDR3 is 13 residues. Germline loops: CDR1 MNHEY, CDR2 SVGEGT. Trimming removed 10 bases from V and 8 bases from J; junction bases left unmatched: 10. CDR3 region: CAKRGQGEVKQYF. The DNA for the CDR3 is TGTGCCAAACGGGGACAGGGGGAAGTCAAGCAGTACTTC.

This clonotype was observed at least ten times. The chain recombines TRBV20-1 with TRBJ2-7; D is possibly TRBD2 (6 bases). Germline lookup yields CDR1 DFQATT and CDR2 SNEGSKA (reference sequence). Trimming cost V 3 bases and J 2 bases, with 14 bases left between them. The CDR3 sequence is 14 residues long. DNA of the CDR3: TGCAGTGCTAGTAACCGCGGGAACACCTACGAGCAGTACTTC. This sequence encodes CSASNRGNTYEQYF.

Regarding this clonotype: A much bigger clone sits one base away, suggesting this may be a read error. The rearrangement joins TRBV29-1 to TRBJ2-3, with D perhaps TRBD2 (6 bases). The CDR3 contains 15 residues. Between the trimmed V and J ends, which lost 2 bases and 2 bases, there was a span of 14 bases. Per the germline V gene, CDR1 is SQVTM and CDR2 is ANQGSEA. In nucleotides, the CDR3 is TGCAGCGTTGAAACAGCTAGCGAAAACACAGATACGCAGTATTTT. Translation gives CSVETASENTDTQYF.

In regard to this clonotype: A much larger clone differs by one base, so this may be a read error. The chain links TRBV6-1 to TRBJ2-7; D gene ambiguous. The CDR3 contains 12 residues. Looked up from germline, CDR1 is MNHNS and CDR2 is SASEGT. CDR3 DNA: TGTGCCAGCAGTGAAGCATCCAGAAAGACGAACTTC. Protein sequence: CASSEASRKTNF.

This clonotype was observed a single time. Since the CDR3 does not end with the conserved phenylalanine or tryptophan, this likely comes from a read error. V usage is TRBV10-1 and J usage is TRBJ2-1; D is tentatively TRBD1 or TRBD2 (5 bases each). Trimming left V 0 bases short and J 11 bases short, with 17 bases between. This CDR3 has 15 residues. The V gene's germline CDR1 is WNHNN and CDR2 SYGVQD (reference sequence). The CDR3 nucleotides are TGCGCCAGCAGTGAGTCTAGGCAGGGAGTCAAGAAGCAGTTCTCC. It yields the protein CASSESRQGVKKQFS.

The rearrangement uses TRBV7-9 and TRBJ2-7, with D possibly matching TRBD1 (5 bases). The length of the CDR3 is 14 residues. V was shortened by 1 base and J by 5 bases, with 12 bases between the two germline ends. Germline CDR1 is SEHNR and CDR2 is FQNEAQ (reference sequence). The CDR3 loop is CASSLDSRVDEQYF. CDR3 DNA sequence: TGTGCCAGCAGCTTAGATTCCAGGGTGGACGAGCAGTACTTC.

In the case of this clonotype: Since no conserved phenylalanine or tryptophan closes the CDR3, a read error is the likely cause. This chain links TRBV11-1 with TRBJ2-5; D may be TRBD1 (6 bases). The germline CDR1 and CDR2 sequences are SGHAT and FQDESV (reference sequence). V lost 10 bases and J 5 bases, leaving 17 bases between the germline ends. The CDR3 length is 13 residues. The CDR3, as DNA: TGTGCCACTGCGTCAGGGGTTTCGGAGACCCAGTACTCC. Amino acid sequence: CATASGVSETQYS.

For this clonotype: Germline and junction disagree at one end, which may indicate a read error. The J gene is TRBJ1-1, the V gene TRBV6-1, with a weak D call TRBD1 (5 bases). The CDR3 runs 15 residues. Germline values: CDR1 MNHNS, CDR2 SASEGT. DNA of the CDR3: TGTGCCAGCTCCTTACAGGTGAAGGGTTCCACTGAAGCTTTATTT. This encodes CASSLQVKGSTEALF.

Turning to this clonotype: A junction end diverges from the germline sequence, so it may reflect a read error. V usage is TRBV11-2 and J usage is TRBJ2-3, with 7 bases lining up with TRBD1. CDR3 length: 14 amino acids. Per germline, CDR1 SGHAT and CDR2 FQNNGV. CDR3 nucleotide sequence: TGTGCCAGCAGCCAACAGGGGTACACATATACGCAGTATTTT. Amino acids: CASSQQGYTYTQYF.

This chain links TRBV28 with TRBJ1-1, with D unresolved. The CDR3 extends over 15 amino acids. V lost 0 bases and J lost 3, with 11 bases in between. From germline, CDR1 is MDHEN and CDR2 SYDVKM. The CDR3 sequence: CASSLWPRYHTEAFF. The CDR3 DNA follows: TGTGCCAGCAGTTTATGGCCCCGTTACCACACTGAAGCTTTCTTT.

This clonotype was recorded once. A read error may explain this, as a much larger clone is one base away. V usage is TRBV6-5 and J usage is TRBJ2-1; 9 bases fit TRBD2. The CDR3 is made up of 14 amino acids. Per germline, CDR1 MNHEY and CDR2 SVGAGI. The CDR3 region is CASSYGGGGSEHFF. The CDR3 DNA sequence: TGTGCCAGCAGTTACGGCGGGGGGGGTAGCGAGCACTTCTTC.

Turning to this clonotype: Since a much larger clone is just one base distant, this may be a read error. The chain combines TRBV7-8 with TRBJ1-1; D gene uncertain. Germline loops: CDR1 SGHVS, CDR2 FQNEAQ. The CDR3 loop spans 11 amino acids. CDR3 nucleotide sequence: TGTGCCAGCAGCTCCTACACTGAATCTTTCTTT. Amino acids: CASSSYTESFF. Using reference TRBV7-8 and TRBJ1-1 for the parts outside the CDR3, the full variable domain is GAGVSQSPRYKVAKRGQDVALRCDPISGHVSLFWYQQALGQGPEFLTYFQNEAQLDKSGLPSDRFFAERPEGSVSTLKIQRTQQEDSAVYLCASSSYTESFFGQGTRLTVV.

This clonotype was seen just once. The rearrangement links TRBV11-3 to TRBJ2-1, with D tentatively TRBD2 (7 bases). Germline V gene data show CDR1 as SGHNT and CDR2 as YENEEA. The CDR3 spans 16 residues. Written as DNA, the CDR3 is TGTGTCTGCTGCTTAGATCCCACGGGGGGCAGGGGTGAGCAGTTCTTC. This gives the protein CVCCLDPTGGRGEQFF.

The DNA for the CDR3 is TGTGCCAGCGTCTTAGTGGGCACAGGGGTTGCGGGGGAGCTGTTTTTT. Translating it yields CASVLVGTGVAGELFF. The chain has TRBV11-2 and TRBJ2-2; TRBD1 agrees at 7 bases. CDR1 is SGHAT, CDR2 FQNNGV, per germline. J lost 8 bases, V lost 8 bases, and 17 bases had no gene match. The CDR3 has 16 residues. Variable domain in full (rest from reference TRBV11-2 and TRBJ2-2): EAGVAQSPRYKIIEKRQSVAFWCNPISGHATLYWYQQILGQGPKLLIQFQNNGVVDDSQLPKDRFSAERLKGVDSTLKIQPAKLEDSAVYLCASVLVGTGVAGELFFGEGSRLTVL.